Each of the 22 T cell receptor beta chains below was sequenced from the same sample in a study of blood T cell repertoires in COVID-19. The protocol was immunoSEQ multiplex PCR, while the TCRdb copy is restricted to in-frame clones and leaves out a portion. This table holds some 140,000 clones, 79% found once. The sequencing input was peripheral blood. These receptors all come from a man aged 55-75 years with acute or convalescent COVID-19.

Written as DNA, the CDR3 is TGTGCCAGCAGTCCCCAGGGGCCGGGGAATTCACCCCTCCACTTT. This codes for CASSPQGPGNSPLHF. The chain carries TRBV2 and TRBJ1-6, with D maybe TRBD1 (6 bases). Trimming shortened V by 5 bases and J by 7 bases, and 15 bases separated the two germline ends. The germline CDR1 and CDR2 sequences are SNHLY and FYNNEI. The CDR3 covers 15 residues.

The chain joins TRBV6-5 to TRBJ2-5; TRBD1 agrees at 9 bases. V lost 6 bases, J lost 7 bases, and 9 bases stayed unmatched. The CDR3 sequence is 14 residues long. CDR1 and CDR2 from the germline V gene are MNHEY and SVGAGI. CDR3 sequence reads: CASRSGQGSRTQYF. DNA for the CDR3: TGTGCCAGCAGGTCGGGACAGGGCTCCAGGACCCAGTACTTC.

The chain recombines TRBV5-1 with TRBJ2-1; maybe TRBD2 (6 bases). The CDR3 covers 13 residues. With 7 bases removed from V and 7 bases from J, the gap between germline ends came to 15 bases. Germline V gives CDR1 SGHRS, CDR2 YFSETQ. CDR3 sequence: CASAPSANNEQFF. The DNA of the CDR3 is TGCGCCAGCGCCCCTAGCGCGAATAATGAGCAGTTCTTC.

The rearrangement links TRBV28 to TRBJ2-5, with 12 positions matching TRBD2. The CDR3 extends over 16 amino acids. Trimming took 4 bases from V and 9 from J; bases not matched to a gene: 12. CDR1 and CDR2 from the germline V gene are MDHEN and SYDVKM. CDR3 bases: TGTGCCAGCAGTTCAACGGGACTAGCGGGCCCCCGGGCCCAGTACTTC. Its translation: CASSSTGLAGPRAQYF. Based on the CDR3 plus reference TRBV28 and TRBJ2-5, the full variable domain is DVKVTQSSRYLVKRTGEKVFLECVQDMDHENMFWYRQDPGLGLRLIYFSYDVKMKEKGDIPEGYSVSREKKERFSLILESASTNQTSMYLCASSSTGLAGPRAQYFGPGTRLLVL.

This clone occurred once. V gene TRBV6-5 combines with J gene TRBJ1-5; no clear D gene. From germline, CDR1 is MNHEY and CDR2 SVGAGI. The CDR3 has 13 amino acids. Trimming cost V 6 bases and J 7 bases, with 13 bases left between them. The CDR3 is CASSSGQRQPQHF. In DNA form, the CDR3 reads TGTGCCAGCAGCTCGGGTCAACGGCAGCCCCAGCATTTT.

The CDR3: CAWSVWSVLDGYTF. The CDR3 coding sequence is TGTGCCTGGAGTGTATGGTCGGTTCTAGACGGCTACACCTTC. This sequence joins TRBV30 and TRBJ1-2; D gene ambiguous. The CDR3 is 14 residues long. V was cut by 0 bases and J by 8 bases, with 16 bases left in between. The germline V gene has CDR1 GTSNPN and CDR2 SVGIG (reference sequence). Complete variable domain (other parts from reference TRBV30 and TRBJ1-2): SQTIHQWPATLVQPVGSPLSLECTVEGTSNPNLYWYRQAAGRGLQLLFYSVGIGQISSEVPQNLSASRPQDRQFILSSKKLLLSDSGFYLCAWSVWSVLDGYTFGSGTRLTVV.

The CDR3 region is CAWSSDRREQYF. CDR3 DNA sequence: TGTGCCTGGAGTTCCGACAGAAGAGAGCAGTACTTC. The chain employs TRBV30 and TRBJ2-7; D may be TRBD1 (5 bases). Germline V CDR1 and CDR2: GTSNPN, SVGIG (reference sequence). Trimming cost V 2 bases and J 7 bases, with 12 bases left between them. This CDR3 region has 12 residues.

The V gene is TRBV10-3, the J gene TRBJ1-5; D unclear. V lost 3 bases to trimming and J lost 7 bases, with 10 bases between them. Germline CDR1 and CDR2: ENHRY and SYGVKD. The CDR3 length is 13 residues. The CDR3 coding sequence is TGTGCCATCAGTGACAGGCGGGAACAGCCCCAGCATTTT. Protein product: CAISDRREQPQHF.

The chain couples TRBV4-3 to TRBJ2-7, with 14 bases lining up with TRBD2. V dropped 1 base and J dropped 5; count of bases not matched to a gene: 7. Germline lookup yields CDR1 LGHNA and CDR2 YSLEER. The length of the CDR3 is 17 residues. The CDR3, as DNA: TGCGCCAGCAGCCAAGTTTACCTGGGACTAGCGGGAGACGAGCAGTACTTC. This encodes CASSQVYLGLAGDEQYF.

The gene calls are TRBV6-1 and TRBJ1-6; 7 bases line up with TRBD1. J was trimmed by 6 bases and V by 7 bases; bases with no gene match: 3. Germline V gene lookup returns CDR1 MNHNS and CDR2 SASEGT. The CDR3 is 13 residues long. In DNA, the CDR3 is TGTGCCAGCACTGGGACAGCTAATTCACCCCTCCACTTT. Protein sequence: CASTGTANSPLHF.

This clone has just a few counts. The rearrangement uses TRBV4-3 and TRBJ2-3; TRBD2 agrees at 7 bases. V lost 0 bases to trimming and J lost 4 bases; unmatched junction nucleotides: 13. The length of the CDR3 is 18 residues. Per germline, CDR1 LGHNA and CDR2 YSLEER. The CDR3 bases are TGCGCCAGCAGCCAAGACCGGGAAGGAGCGGGACTCGCAGATACGCAGTATTTT. Translation: CASSQDREGAGLADTQYF.

The DNA for the CDR3 is TGTGCCAGCAGTTTGCCGAGTCGATCCGGGGAGCTGTTTTTT. Amino acids: CASSLPSRSGELFF. The rearrangement uses TRBV27 and TRBJ2-2; unclear D gene. The CDR3 has 14 residues. CDR1 MNHEY and CDR2 SMNVEV come from the germline V gene (reference sequence). V lost 3 bases to trimming and J lost 6 bases, with 11 bases between them.

This clone was observed a handful of times. The chain combines TRBV6-5 with TRBJ2-5; D is possibly TRBD1 (6 bases). Germline V gene sequence: CDR1 MNHEY, CDR2 SVGAGI. Trimming cost V 7 bases and J 4 bases, with 13 bases left between them. There are 13 residues in the CDR3. The CDR3 nucleotides are TGTGCCAGCACCCCGAGGGGGAGAGAGACCCAGTACTTC. Translation gives CASTPRGRETQYF.

This clone was seen once. The chain links TRBV2 to TRBJ2-1; D might be TRBD2 (5 bases). V lost 2 bases, J lost 0 bases, and 11 bases lay in between. CDR3 length: 16 residues. Germline-derived CDR1 and CDR2 are SNHLY and FYNNEI. The CDR3 bases are TGTGCCAGCAGTGAACTTTTTGGGAGCTCCTACAATGAGCAGTTCTTC. Its protein is CASSELFGSSYNEQFF.

This chain connects TRBV3-1 (or the pseudogene TRBV3-2) to TRBJ2-3; no clear D. The CDR3 loop spans 14 amino acids. Germline V gene lookup returns CDR1 LGHDT and CDR2 YNNKEL (reference sequence). The V gene lost 1 base and the J gene lost 4 bases, with 9 bases spanning the gap. The DNA of the CDR3 is TGTGCCAGCAGCCAAGTTAGACATTCAGATACGCAGTATTTT. The encoded protein is CASSQVRHSDTQYF.

A few counts support this clone. The chain uses TRBV2 and TRBJ1-4; maybe TRBD1 (6 bases). The V gene lost 7 bases and the J gene lost 8 bases, with 11 bases spanning the gap. The germline V gene has CDR1 SNHLY and CDR2 FYNNEI. The CDR3 contains 12 residues. CDR3 in DNA: TGTGCCAGCACGGGGAGGGGGGAAAAACTGTTTTTT. Amino acids: CASTGRGEKLFF.

V gene TRBV5-1 combines with J gene TRBJ1-1; 8 bases agree with TRBD1. J gave up 3 bases and V 4 bases, and 5 bases lay outside the gene matches. Germline V lookup: CDR1 SGHRS, CDR2 YFSETQ. The CDR3 contains 14 residues. CDR3 nucleotides: TGCGCCAGCAGCACCGGACAGGGCTACACTGAAGCTTTCTTT. Its translation is CASSTGQGYTEAFF.

The chain links TRBV13 to TRBJ2-1; 10 positions match TRBD2. The CDR3 runs to 16 residues. Germline CDR1 and CDR2: PRHDT and FYEKMQ (reference sequence). V shed 3 bases, J shed 7 bases, and the junction held 9 bases outside the gene matches. CDR3 nucleotides: TGTGCCAGCAGCTTGGATGGACTAGCGGAGTGGAATGAGCAGTTCTTC. This gives the protein CASSLDGLAEWNEQFF.

This clone was counted between two and nine times. Other DNA sequences in the sample encode the same CDR3. CDR3 bases: TGTGCCAGCAGCCGGGACTACAATGAGCAGTTCTTC. Translation gives CASSRDYNEQFF. V and J are TRBV12-3 or TRBV12-4 and TRBJ2-1, with D perhaps TRBD2 (5 bases). This CDR3 spans 12 amino acids. V was trimmed by 6 bases and J by 3 bases, leaving 6 bases between them.

The chain combines TRBV5-5 with TRBJ2-7; 8 bases agree with TRBD1. Losses at the gene ends were 0 bases for V and 1 base for J; bases not matched to a gene: 6. This CDR3 contains 16 residues. From germline, CDR1 is SGHKS and CDR2 YYEKEE (reference sequence). CDR3 loop: CASSLVGQGASYEQYF. DNA of the CDR3: TGTGCCAGCAGCTTGGTGGGGCAGGGGGCTTCCTACGAGCAGTACTTC.

V is TRBV6-6 and J is TRBJ2-7; 10 bases are shared with TRBD1. Germline V gives CDR1 MNHNY, CDR2 SVGAGI (reference sequence). V was clipped by 0 bases and J by 6 bases; unmatched bases: 8. The CDR3 runs to 16 residues. CDR3 residues: CASSYSRGDRGVEQYF. CDR3 bases: TGTGCCAGCAGTTACTCGAGAGGGGACAGGGGTGTCGAGCAGTACTTC.

This rearrangement joins TRBV7-6 to TRBJ2-7; 9 bases match TRBD2. J was trimmed by 6 bases and V by 1 base; bases with no gene match: 7. This CDR3 is 15 amino acids long. CDR1 is SGHVS, CDR2 FNYEAQ, per germline. The DNA for the CDR3 is TGTGCCAGCAGCTTAGGGGTAGCGGGAGCGGGCGAGCAGTACTTC. Translating gives CASSLGVAGAGEQYF.